A single sample gave rise to the 23 T cell receptor beta chains below, sequenced in a study of control samples from healthy donors and cancer patients. TCRdb's copy holds only in-frame clones and misses some; the assay was immunoSEQ multiplex PCR. This table holds roughly 88,000 clones, approximately 93% found once. The sample was blood. All receptors come from a man aged 18 to 29 in good health.

The chain combines TRBV9 with TRBJ2-1; 11 bases agree with TRBD2. Germline V gene lookup returns CDR1 SGDLS and CDR2 YYNGEE. With 0 bases clipped from V and 4 bases from J, the junction kept 0 bases outside the gene matches. CDR3 length equals 15 residues. This CDR3 is CASSVGLAGYNEQFF. CDR3 in DNA: TGTGCCAGCAGCGTAGGACTAGCGGGATACAATGAGCAGTTCTTC.

CDR3 sequence: CASSYSSSGGSDTQYF. The CDR3 DNA reads as TGTGCCAGCAGTTACTCCTCTAGCGGGGGATCAGATACGCAGTATTTT. The chain recombines TRBV6-6 with TRBJ2-3, with TRBD2 identical over 10 bases. With V trimmed by 0 bases and J by 4 bases, 4 bases remained unmatched. Germline-derived CDR1 and CDR2 are MNHNY and SVGAGI (reference sequence). The CDR3 covers 16 residues.

The genes are TRBV7-6 and TRBJ2-5; TRBD1 is a possible D gene (6 bases). Per germline, CDR1 SGHVS and CDR2 FNYEAQ. This CDR3 comprises 16 residues. The germline V and J ends were trimmed by 1 base and 5 bases, with 17 bases remaining between them. The chain's CDR3 is CASSLVERGMAETQYF. The CDR3 region has the DNA TGTGCCAGCAGCTTAGTTGAGAGGGGGATGGCGGAGACCCAGTACTTC.

The sample holds one count of this clone. The chain combines TRBV5-1 with TRBJ2-3; D is unclear. The CDR3 spans 14 residues. Deletions cut 0 bases from V and 5 bases from J, with 10 bases between. Per the germline V gene, CDR1 is SGHRS and CDR2 is YFSETQ. CDR3 bases: TGCGCCAGCAGCTTGGCTGGTTTTAAAGATACGCAGTATTTT. Protein: CASSLAGFKDTQYF. The variable domain in full, with the rest retrieved from reference TRBV5-1 and TRBJ2-3, is KAGVTQTPRYLIKTRGQQVTLSCSPISGHRSVSWYQQTPGQGLQFLFEYFSETQRNKGNFPGRFSGRQFSNSRSEMNVSTLELGDSALYLCASSLAGFKDTQYFGPGTRLTVL.

CDR3 sequence (DNA): TGCAGTGCTAGTACAAACTCCGTGACAGCTATCTATGGCTACACCTTC. Translated: CSASTNSVTAIYGYTF. This chain uses TRBV20-1 with TRBJ1-2; TRBD1 is a possible D gene (5 bases). V gave up 3 bases and J gave up 4 bases, with 21 bases separating them. There are 16 residues in the CDR3. Per the germline V gene, CDR1 is DFQATT and CDR2 is SNEGSKA (reference sequence).

The count of this clone is one. The V gene is TRBV19, the J gene TRBJ2-2, with D possibly TRBD2 on 6 matching bases. CDR3 length equals 12 residues. V lost 6 bases and J 6 bases, leaving 8 bases between the germline ends. Germline V gene sequence: CDR1 LNHDA, CDR2 SQIVND (reference sequence). The CDR3 DNA sequence: TGTGCCAGTAGCTTAGCGGCCGGGGAGCTGTTTTTT. This translates into CASSLAAGELFF.

This chain connects TRBV30 to TRBJ1-6; 12 bases match TRBD1. V shed 2 bases, J shed 10 bases, and the junction held 3 bases outside the gene matches. The CDR3 is 14 amino acids. Germline CDR1 GTSNPN, CDR2 SVGIG (reference sequence). CDR3 in amino acids: CAWSPGTGGSPLHF. The CDR3, as DNA: TGTGCCTGGAGTCCGGGGACAGGGGGCTCACCCCTCCACTTT.

The chain uses TRBV12-5 and TRBJ1-1, with D hard to call. The germline gives CDR1 LGHNT, CDR2 FRNRAP. V gave up 4 bases and J gave up 2 bases, with 11 bases separating them. This CDR3 is 14 amino acids long. In nucleotides, the CDR3 is TGTGCTAGTGGTTCGATCGATCCTAACACTGAAGCTTTCTTT. Translated: CASGSIDPNTEAFF. The full variable domain, rest sourced from reference TRBV12-5 and TRBJ1-1, is DARVTQTPRHKVTEMGQEVTMRCQPILGHNTVFWYRQTMMQGLELLAYFRNRAPLDDSGMPKDRFSAEMPDATLATLKIQPSEPRDSAVYFCASGSIDPNTEAFFGQGTRLTVV.

In regard to this clone: Other DNA sequences in this specimen translate into the identical CDR3. The chain carries TRBV4-2 and TRBJ1-1, with D hard to call. The CDR3 has 11 amino acids. Germline CDR1 reads LGHNA; CDR2 reads YNFKEQ. Trimming removed 2 bases at V and 2 bases at J, with 0 bases between. CDR3 in DNA: TGTGCCAGCAGCCAAAACACTGAAGCTTTCTTT. Translation: CASSQNTEAFF.

This chain's CDR3 is CASSPRDFRTQETQYF. In DNA form, the CDR3 reads TGTGCCAGCTCACCACGGGATTTCAGGACCCAAGAGACCCAGTACTTC. The chain couples TRBV18 to TRBJ2-5; D remains ambiguous. Germline assignment: CDR1 KGHSH and CDR2 LQKENI. The CDR3 is 16 amino acids. V lost 1 base and J 1 base, leaving 13 bases between the germline ends.

The V call is TRBV5-1, the J call TRBJ1-2; no reliable D call. With 4 bases removed from V and 3 bases from J, the gap between germline ends came to 4 bases. In germline, CDR1 is SGHRS, CDR2 YFSETQ. The CDR3 is 11 residues long. The CDR3 DNA follows: TGCGCCAGCAGCCGGGACTATGGCTACACCTTC. Residues: CASSRDYGYTF.

V is TRBV7-9 and J is TRBJ1-1; D remains unclear. Germline V lookup: CDR1 SEHNR, CDR2 FQNEAQ (reference sequence). V was clipped by 5 bases and J by 3 bases, with 10 bases between them. The CDR3 totals 13 residues. CDR3 bases: TGTGCCAGCAGCCCCGGGCCCGACACTGAAGCTTTCTTT. Translation: CASSPGPDTEAFF.

This rearrangement joins TRBV19 to TRBJ2-1; TRBD2 matches 11 bases. The CDR3 runs 15 residues. V trimming: 6 bases; J trimming: 6 bases; junction bases outside the gene matches: 7. Germline-derived CDR1 and CDR2 are LNHDA and SQIVND (reference sequence). The CDR3 DNA follows: TGTGCCAGTAGACTCACTAGCGGGAGTCGCAATGAGCAGTTCTTC. Translating gives CASRLTSGSRNEQFF.

The V and J genes are TRBV28 and TRBJ1-4, with no clear D. The CDR3 length is 17 residues. Trimming removed 5 bases at V and 0 bases at J, with 16 bases between. The germline CDR1 and CDR2 sequences are MDHEN and SYDVKM. CDR3 nucleotide sequence: TGTGCCAGCAGTACTACCGACCCTGGAGCAACTAATGAAAAACTGTTTTTT. It yields the protein CASSTTDPGATNEKLFF.

This clone was observed a handful of times. The chain links TRBV13 to TRBJ2-7; 7 bases are shared with TRBD1. Germline assignment: CDR1 PRHDT and CDR2 FYEKMQ (reference sequence). The CDR3 has 15 amino acids. J gave up 1 base and V 3 bases, and 6 bases lay outside the gene matches. This chain's CDR3 is CASSFRGQPSYEQYF. Written as DNA, the CDR3 is TGTGCCAGCAGCTTTCGGGGACAGCCTTCCTACGAGCAGTACTTC.

The chain carries TRBV5-5 and TRBJ1-5, with D possibly TRBD1 on 5 matching bases. With 0 bases removed from V and 1 base from J, the gap between germline ends came to 11 bases. Germline CDR1 and CDR2: SGHKS and YYEKEE (reference sequence). The CDR3 runs to 16 residues. This chain's CDR3 is CASSLAEGASNQPQHF. CDR3 in DNA: TGTGCCAGCAGCTTGGCCGAAGGGGCGAGCAATCAGCCCCAGCATTTT.

The chain joins TRBV4-2 to TRBJ1-1; possibly TRBD1 for D (6 bases). V was trimmed by 3 bases and J by 5 bases, leaving 16 bases between them. The CDR3 has 15 residues. CDR1 and CDR2 (germline): LGHNA, YNFKEQ. The chain's CDR3 is CASSQIQGEGTEAFF. CDR3 in DNA: TGTGCCAGCAGCCAGATACAGGGAGAGGGAACTGAAGCTTTCTTT.

The chain employs TRBV5-1 and TRBJ1-1, with a tentative D call TRBD1 (6 bases). The germline CDR1 and CDR2 sequences are SGHRS and YFSETQ. The CDR3 is 15 residues long. Trimming removed 0 bases at V and 1 base at J, with 10 bases between. CDR3 loop: CASSLEGHPNTEAFF. The CDR3 coding sequence is TGCGCCAGCAGCTTGGAGGGACATCCGAACACTGAAGCTTTCTTT.

This clone showed up just once. This chain connects TRBV6-1 to TRBJ2-2; TRBD2 might be the D (5 bases). The CDR3 is 13 residues long. With 3 bases removed from V and 5 bases from J, the gap between germline ends came to 7 bases. CDR1 and CDR2 (germline): MNHNS, SASEGT. CDR3 coding DNA: TGTGCCAGCAGTGAGTCGGGAACCGGGGAGCTGTTTTTT. Encoded protein: CASSESGTGELFF.

V is TRBV27 and J is TRBJ1-2; D might be TRBD1 (5 bases). CDR1 and CDR2 from the germline V gene are MNHEY and SMNVEV (reference sequence). This CDR3 comprises 13 residues. V lost 4 bases and J 4 bases, leaving 10 bases between the germline ends. The CDR3 DNA sequence: TGTGCCAGCAGTTCTCAGGGTAGCTATGGCTACACCTTC. Translation: CASSSQGSYGYTF.

V usage is TRBV27 and J usage is TRBJ1-1, with unresolved D. This CDR3 spans 13 amino acids. Germline V gene sequence: CDR1 MNHEY, CDR2 SMNVEV (reference sequence). Trimming left V 6 bases short and J 1 base short, with 9 bases between. The CDR3 loop reads CASSIYENTEAFF. The CDR3 nucleotides read TGTGCCAGCAGCATTTACGAGAACACTGAAGCTTTCTTT.

This sequence joins TRBV4-3 and TRBJ2-3; 15 positions agree with TRBD2. The ends lost 4 bases at V and 3 bases at J; junction bases unmatched: 5. Looked up from germline, CDR1 is LGHNA and CDR2 is YSLEER. The CDR3 contains 17 residues. The CDR3 region is CASSRGLAGGGTDTQYF. Here the CDR3 DNA reads TGCGCCAGCAGCCGAGGACTAGCGGGAGGGGGTACAGATACGCAGTATTTT.

CDR3 sequence: CASSEGRNQPQHF. The DNA of the CDR3 is TGTGCCAGCAGTGAGGGCCGCAATCAGCCCCAGCATTTT. V and J are TRBV6-4 and TRBJ1-5, with D hard to call. V gave up 3 bases and J gave up 2 bases, with 5 bases separating them. Germline CDR1 is MRHNA and CDR2 is SNTAGT. The CDR3 spans 13 residues.